This T cell receptor beta chain was captured in a study of shared clonotypes between healthy human individuals (dated by TCRdb to about 2020). With respect to the entire study: The cohort included a few men and two women between 18 and 49 years of age. To increase sequencing depth and limit assay-specific biases, TCR repertoire library preparation and sequencing were carried out by different laboratories using diverse techniques. For each donor, three plates each were used for CD4 naive and CD4 memory, two plates were used for CD8 naive, and one plate was used for CD8 memory. To estimate repertoire size and how much clonotype sharing occurs between individuals, the study deeply sequenced the blood TCR repertoires of five healthy adults. Between about 0.94 and 8.9 billion PBMCs per donor were obtained by leukapheresis. General conclusions and limits of the study: Incomplete sequencing was indicated by rarefaction of sorted-subset datasets, despite the large sequencing depth. Estimated clonotype richness was generally larger for naive than for memory subsets. Sampling was restricted to blood, and TCR repertoires in tissue are likely to differ from TCR repertoires in blood. Compared with non-shared clonotypes, clonotypes shared by all four sorted-subset donors had higher generation probabilities. Pairwise subsampling indicated that sequencing depth was expected to affect the degree of clonotype sharing among donors. When a handful of donors were compared, the shared fraction of clonotypes was about 5.4% for naive CD4, about 4% for naive CD8, 2.3% for memory CD4, and 0.4% for memory CD8. The genetic and exposure-history diversity represented was limited by the small number of donors.

CD8 naive samples were obtained by positive selection for CCR7 among CD45RO-negative cells, yielding a CD45RA+CCR7+ population from which TemRA cells were excluded. The donors were healthy, HIV-negative adults who had no recently reported acute infections or vaccinations. All donors were Caucasian adults living in Nashville, Tennessee, USA. Blood was collected by leukapheresis, and PBMCs were isolated by Ficoll-Histopaque density gradient centrifugation and then cryopreserved in liquid nitrogen vapor phase. Analytical flow cytometry was used to check the purity and quantity of every magnetically sorted T cell population. From each sorted fraction, genomic DNA was isolated and quantified by UV absorbance on a Nanodrop 2000c. A word on this clone: This clone's antigen is unknown. Base quality data are lacking; no much larger clone is found one base away.

Using the deep immunoSEQ assay, TCR CDR3 regions were amplified from genomic DNA by multiplex PCR. For each cell subset, the extracted genomic DNA was distributed evenly across all wells of several immunoSEQ 96-well plates, and each plate served as one replicate. For sorted subsets, 150 to 200 ng genomic DNA, equal to 30,000 to 35,000 T cell genomes, was loaded into each replicate PCR. The purified libraries were quantified using a Qubit 3.0 fluorometer, sized with a Bioanalyzer 2100, and then quantified again using the KAPA Library Quantification kit. Each immunoSEQ 96-well plate was sequenced on its own single-read 150-cycle Illumina NextSeq 550 flow cell. For the original study's pipeline: Because the immunoSEQ output held only junctional sequences and lacked quality scores, the filtering could not match the filtering applied to full-length reads. Sequences were annotated with PyIR, a Python wrapper for IgBLAST v1.9, using IMGT germline references to assign V/J genes and CDR3. Reads with weak V/J assignments (E-value above 1e-6), missing CDR3, stop codons, out-of-frame junctions, or ambiguous translated residues were removed. V3J clonotypes were defined by identical inferred V gene, J gene, and CDR3 amino acid sequence. To compute the percentage overlap between repertoires, the number of shared unique clonotypes was divided by the size of the smaller repertoire. Three approaches were used to assess repertoire richness: RTK rarefaction, the Chao1 estimator, and Recon v2.1 estimates of unobserved clonotypes. Generation probabilities for all TCRbeta clonotypes obtained by the gDNA method from a few donors were computed using OLGA. TCRdb carries this immuneACCESS record with in-frame sequences only. Its versions omit some clonotypes, under half of them owing to an unresolved V gene in the studies checked, with the rest unexplained. V and J calls and clone size are as listed in that table; D and trimming were resolved from the DNA. The sample table holds about 2.2 million clones, of which about 93% were seen once. More than 1.5% of the sample is held by the ten biggest clonotypes.

The receptor comes from a man aged 18-30 years in good health. Some clones in this sample may be carry-over from other donors' samples. Material: naive CD8+ T cells from PBMCs. The label giving this sample's cell subset or site can be read as: CD45RA+CCR7+.

The CDR3 region: CASRAGLAEYNEQFF. The DNA sequence follows: TGTGCCAGCAGGGCGGGACTTGCGGAATACAATGAGCAGTTCTTC. The rearrangement joined TRBV6-6 to TRBJ2-1, with a tentative D gene TRBD2 over 6 matching bases. CDR1 and CDR2, per the germline V gene (reference sequence), are MNHNY and SVGAGI. At the junction V is shortened by 6 bases and J by 4 bases, with 16 bases in between. The CDR3 runs 15 amino acids, cysteine and phenylalanine included. Only the CDR3 DNA stays, 45 bases, in frame from base 1.